One sample yielded the 15 T cell receptor beta chains listed below, sequenced in a study of blood T cell repertoires in COVID-19. Sequenced by immunoSEQ multiplex PCR; TCRdb stores in-frame clones only, minus some. This sample carries 200,000 to 300,000 clones, about 89% of them seen once, and the ten largest clones take roughly 3%. Sequencing used PBMCs or T cells enriched from blood (not recorded which). These receptors came from a woman under 30 who had recovered from COVID-19.

The genes are TRBV28 and TRBJ2-7, with D maybe TRBD1 (6 bases). Trimming shortened V by 3 bases and J by 0 bases, and 12 bases separated the two germline ends. This CDR3 has 15 residues. The V gene's germline CDR1 is MDHEN and CDR2 SYDVKM. CDR3 protein: CASSFGDKRSYEQYF. In DNA form, the CDR3 reads TGTGCCAGCAGTTTTGGGGACAAGCGCTCCTACGAGCAGTACTTC.

This clone showed up just once. The gene calls are TRBV28 and TRBJ1-5; D is undetermined. CDR1 is MDHEN, CDR2 SYDVKM, per germline. Trimming shortened V by 7 bases and J by 5 bases, and 12 bases separated the two germline ends. This CDR3 is 13 amino acids long. The CDR3 nucleotides are TGTGCCAGCAAGATAAACGTAGATCAGCCCCAGCATTTT. Its protein is CASKINVDQPQHF. The complete variable domain, with remaining parts taken from reference TRBV28 and TRBJ1-5, reads DVKVTQSSRYLVKRTGEKVFLECVQDMDHENMFWYRQDPGLGLRLIYFSYDVKMKEKGDIPEGYSVSREKKERFSLILESASTNQTSMYLCASKINVDQPQHFGDGTRLSIL.

The rearrangement links TRBV5-1 to TRBJ1-2; 10 bases agree with TRBD1. With 4 bases clipped from V and 4 bases from J, the junction kept 7 bases outside the gene matches. CDR1 is SGHRS and CDR2 is YFSETQ in the germline V gene. The CDR3 loop spans 15 amino acids. CDR3 region: CASSSGDRGPYGYTF. The CDR3 coding sequence is TGCGCCAGCAGCAGTGGGGACAGGGGCCCCTATGGCTACACCTTC.

The rearrangement joins TRBV9 to TRBJ1-3; D is uncertain. Germline V gene lookup returns CDR1 SGDLS and CDR2 YYNGEE. This CDR3 has 13 amino acids. The V end was cut by 3 bases, the J end by 7 bases, with 11 bases between. The CDR3 region has the DNA TGTGCCAGCAGCGAGACGACGGGGAACACCATATATTTT. Translated: CASSETTGNTIYF.

This clone was found once. CDR3 loop: CASSFSHDRAYNSPLHF. Here the CDR3 DNA reads TGTGCCAGCAGCTTTTCTCACGACCGGGCCTATAATTCACCCCTCCACTTT. The chain is built from TRBV7-2 and TRBJ1-6, with unresolved D. The V end lost 3 bases, the J end lost 2 bases, and 14 bases lay between the germline ends. This CDR3 has 17 amino acids. Germline CDR1 is SGHTA and CDR2 is FQGNSA.

The CDR3 DNA is TGTGCCTGGAGTATCATGACAGATTCCACTGAAGCTTTCTTT. This codes for CAWSIMTDSTEAFF. V usage is TRBV30 and J usage is TRBJ1-1, with TRBD1 as a possible D gene (5 bases). V was pared by 2 bases and J by 4 bases, with 14 bases between. The CDR3 length is 14 residues. Germline CDR1 is GTSNPN and CDR2 is SVGIG (reference sequence).

The J gene is TRBJ2-1, the V gene TRBV28, with a possible D match to TRBD2 (5 bases). Germline V gene sequence: CDR1 MDHEN, CDR2 SYDVKM. The CDR3 extends over 16 amino acids. V was trimmed by 8 bases and J by 2 bases, leaving 19 bases between them. The CDR3 reads CASPPMSGKTYNEQFF. CDR3 nucleotides: TGTGCCAGCCCCCCGATGAGCGGAAAAACCTACAATGAGCAGTTCTTC. Using reference TRBV28 and TRBJ2-1 for the parts outside the CDR3, the full variable domain is DVKVTQSSRYLVKRTGEKVFLECVQDMDHENMFWYRQDPGLGLRLIYFSYDVKMKEKGDIPEGYSVSREKKERFSLILESASTNQTSMYLCASPPMSGKTYNEQFFGPGTRLTVL.

The chain employs TRBV30 and TRBJ1-1; D unresolved. Per germline, CDR1 GTSNPN and CDR2 SVGIG (reference sequence). CDR3 length equals 15 residues. V shed 1 base and J shed 1 base, with 13 bases lying between them. The CDR3 loop is CAWSGRGGRNTEAFF. CDR3 DNA sequence: TGTGCCTGGAGTGGGAGAGGAGGGAGGAACACTGAAGCTTTCTTT.

This rearrangement joins TRBV29-1 to TRBJ1-2; TRBD1 agrees at 7 bases. Unmatched junction bases numbered 11, after V lost 6 bases and J lost 7 bases. The CDR3 length is 13 residues. CDR1 is SQVTM and CDR2 is ANQGSEA in the germline V gene. Here the CDR3 reads CSVRFRDSLGYTF. CDR3 bases: TGCAGCGTCAGATTCCGGGACAGCCTTGGCTACACCTTC.

The rearrangement links TRBV7-2 to TRBJ2-1, with D tentatively TRBD2 (7 bases). CDR1 and CDR2 from the germline V gene are SGHTA and FQGNSA. Trimming cost V 1 base and J 8 bases, with 15 bases left between them. The CDR3 runs to 15 residues. CDR3 region: CASSLEGGGWDEQFF. As DNA, the CDR3 is TGTGCCAGCAGCTTAGAAGGCGGGGGCTGGGATGAGCAGTTCTTC.

The chain couples TRBV5-6 to TRBJ2-7; the match to TRBD2 covers 8 bases. Germline values: CDR1 SGHDT, CDR2 YYEEEE. Trimming removed 1 base from V and 6 bases from J; junction bases left unmatched: 15. The CDR3 is 17 residues long. The DNA for the CDR3 is TGTGCCAGCAGCTTGCGACTCGAAGCGGGAGTGTTAGGCGAGCAGTACTTC. This encodes CASSLRLEAGVLGEQYF.

This chain uses TRBV30 with TRBJ1-2; maybe TRBD1 (5 bases). V lost 1 base, J lost 5 bases, and 14 bases lay in between. Per germline, CDR1 GTSNPN and CDR2 SVGIG (reference sequence). The CDR3 runs to 14 residues. CDR3 amino acids: CAWSGGDFRYGYTF. CDR3 DNA sequence: TGTGCCTGGAGTGGGGGGGACTTTAGGTATGGCTACACCTTC.

The V gene is TRBV18, the J gene TRBJ2-1, with TRBD2 matching 8 bases. The CDR3 runs to 19 residues. After removal of 3 bases from V and 0 bases from J, the junction contained 13 bases not matched to a gene. Germline V gives CDR1 KGHSH, CDR2 LQKENI. DNA for the CDR3: TGTGCCAGCTCACCTCGTATGAACGGGAGGGTTAGCTCCTACAATGAGCAGTTCTTC. It yields the protein CASSPRMNGRVSSYNEQFF.

This clone has just one count. The chain couples TRBV28 to TRBJ2-1, with TRBD2 identical over 8 bases. Germline CDR1 MDHEN, CDR2 SYDVKM. The V segment lost 6 bases and the J segment 5 bases; nucleotides outside the gene matches: 15. The CDR3 runs to 17 residues. CDR3 region: CASSPITKRENDNEQFF. The CDR3 nucleotides read TGTGCCAGCAGCCCTATTACTAAGCGGGAGAACGACAATGAGCAGTTCTTC.

A single count supports this clone. The J gene is TRBJ2-1, the V gene TRBV7-9; the match to TRBD2 covers 10 bases. The CDR3 is made up of 16 amino acids. The junction had 4 bases not matched to a gene; V was cut back by 5 bases and J by 0 bases. Germline lookup yields CDR1 SEHNR and CDR2 FQNEAQ (reference sequence). CDR3 amino acids: CASSLSGRASYNEQFF. CDR3 in DNA: TGTGCCAGCAGCCTCAGCGGGAGGGCCTCCTACAATGAGCAGTTCTTC. The full variable domain, completed using reference TRBV7-9 and TRBJ2-1, is DTGVSQNPRHKITKRGQNVTFRCDPISEHNRLYWYRQTLGQGPEFLTYFQNEAQLEKSRLLSDRFSAERPKGSFSTLEIQRTEQGDSAMYLCASSLSGRASYNEQFFGPGTRLTVL.